The 4 T cell receptor beta chains listed next were all sequenced from one sample in a study of blood T cells in healthy people across ages. A second PCR of about 7 to 12 cycles used a sample-barcoded 5' primer and a J-beta primer mix. MiXCR, run by TCRdb on the 5' RACE reads, gives a single entry per CDR3 protein. The repertoire holds roughly 550,000 distinct CDR3 sequences, with about 25% as singletons. The data were also submitted as part of a second study, on T cells of mothers and their children.

The sequencing sample was made of blood. These receptors originate from a boy aged 5-17 years in good health.

V gene TRBV6-2 or TRBV6-3 combines with J gene TRBJ1-3; no clear D. CDR3 length: 14 residues. Per germline, CDR1 MNHEY and CDR2 SVGEGT. Trimming pared 7 bases from V and 4 bases from J, leaving 14 bases between. CDR3 residues: CASTKDTSGNTIYF. CDR3 sequence (DNA): TGTGCCAGCACCAAAGATACCTCCGGAAACACCATATATTTT.

The table lists this clonotype with a few counts. One end of the junction is discordant with germline, which a read error may explain. The J gene is TRBJ2-5, the V gene TRBV11-2; TRBD1 matches 10 bases. The V gene's germline CDR1 is SGHAT and CDR2 FQNNGV. This CDR3 is built from 15 residues. CDR3 coding DNA: TGTGCCGGCAGCTCCCCGGGACAGGGGAGAGAGACCCAGTACTTC. It specifies CAGSSPGQGRETQYF.

The sample holds a few counts of this clonotype. J is TRBJ2-5 and V is TRBV27, with a weak D call TRBD2 (6 bases). Deletions cut 8 bases from V and 9 bases from J, with 19 bases between. Germline CDR1 is MNHEY and CDR2 is SMNVEV (reference sequence). The CDR3 runs to 13 residues. In nucleotides, the CDR3 is TGTGCCAGCGGTGGGGTCACTGGAGGGGCCCAGTACTTC. Amino acids: CASGGVTGGAQYF.

The CDR3 region has the DNA TGTGCCATCAGTGAACGGGACAGGGGCTACGAGCAGTACTTC. Its protein is CAISERDRGYEQYF. This sequence joins TRBV10-3 and TRBJ2-7; TRBD1 aligns across 10 bases. This CDR3 has 14 amino acids. The V gene's germline CDR1 is ENHRY and CDR2 SYGVKD. Losses at the gene ends were 3 bases for V and 3 bases for J; bases not matched to a gene: 2.